The present TCR beta chain was sequenced within a study of vaccination and CD4 T cells after COVID-19. Overall study: Comprising six males and four females, the convalescent participants counted two Hispanic individuals among them. Cells were stimulated with overlapping spike peptide pools from SARS-CoV-2, HCoV-NL63, HCoV-OC43 and HCoV-229E. Control cultures were given a CEFX pool, an HIV-1 Nef pool, or no peptide.

This clonotype is large in the sample. Its antigen is as yet unknown. As for treatment: approximately nine-day PBMC culture with coronavirus spike peptide pools or control peptides (ViraFEST assay). CDR3 size: 14 residues. Germline CDR1 is MNHEY and CDR2 is SMNVEV (reference sequence). Trimming cost V 9 bases and J 3 bases, with 17 bases left between them. Sequencing of DNA taken from cultured CD4+ T cells relied on the Oncomine TCR Beta short-read assay. The source of extracted genomic DNA was cultured CD4+ T cells. Using its own MiXCR run on the PCR reads, TCRdb lists one record per CDR3 protein. The table records 15,000 or so distinct CDR3 sequences, approximately 68% of them present only once.

This clonotype originated in a human donor who had recovered from COVID-19. The chain uses TRBV27 and TRBJ1-2, with D possibly TRBD1 on 6 matching bases. Material: CD4+ T cells from blood, cultured in vitro. CDR3 amino acids: CASRGQSPHYGYTF. DNA for the CDR3: TGTGCCAGTCGCGGACAGTCCCCACACTATGGCTACACCTTC.